These T cell receptor beta chains were read from a single sample in a study of T cells in Graves' hyperthyroidism and ophthalmopathy. TCRdb analysed the multiplex PCR reads with MiXCR anew, one entry per CDR3 protein. Among roughly 350,000 distinct CDR3 sequences listed, roughly 13% were seen once. Input material: blood. The receptor set was obtained from a middle-aged woman with Graves' ophthalmopathy. CDR3s include the opening cysteine and the closing phenylalanine or tryptophan. The order of the fields is J gene, V gene, clone size, D gene, CDR3 protein, CDR3 DNA. The D gene is left open where the match is weak. Clone sizes are given selectively: once, few, many, or a class where the clone is expanded.

J: TRBJ2-5
V: TRBV4-1
size: NA
D: NA
CDR3: CASSREGGGQETQYF
DNA: TGCGCCAGCAGCCGCGAGGGGGGAGGCCAAGAGACCCAGTACTTC

J: TRBJ1-2
V: TRBV12-5
size: many
D: NA
CDR3: CASRRDYYGYTF
DNA: TGTGCTAGTCGCCGGGATTACTATGGCTACACCTTC

J: TRBJ1-1
V: TRBV2
size: many
D: TRBD1
CDR3: CASRTGANTEAFF
DNA: TGTGCCAGCAGGACAGGGGCGAACACTGAAGCTTTCTTT

J: TRBJ1-4
V: TRBV5-1
size: few
D: NA
CDR3: CASSLGDFGGGEKLFF
DNA: TGCGCCAGCAGCTTGGGGGACTTCGGAGGGGGGGAAAAACTGTTTTTT

J: TRBJ2-5
V: TRBV3-1
size: NA
D: TRBD2
CDR3: CASSQWASGTVQETQYF
DNA: TGTGCCAGCAGCCAGTGGGCTAGCGGGACTGTACAAGAGACCCAGTACTTC

J: TRBJ1-1
V: TRBV30
size: many
D: NA
CDR3: CAWTWGAEAFF
DNA: TGTGCCTGGACCTGGGGAGCTGAAGCTTTCTTT

J: TRBJ1-5
V: TRBV18
size: many
D: NA
CDR3: CASSPIQGGDQPQHF
DNA: TGTGCCAGCTCACCAATACAGGGAGGCGATCAGCCCCAGCATTTT

J: TRBJ1-2
V: TRBV6-1
size: once
D: TRBD1
CDR3: CASKYSGTGASGYTF
DNA: TGTGCCAGCAAGTACAGCGGGACAGGGGCCAGTGGCTACACCTTC

J: TRBJ2-5
V: TRBV27
size: many
D: TRBD1
CDR3: CASSLIARGETQYF
DNA: TGTGCCAGCAGTTTAATAGCCAGGGGGGAGACCCAGTACTTC

J: TRBJ2-7
V: TRBV11-2
size: once
D: NA
CDR3: CAISRGGAYEQYF
DNA: TGTGCCATCTCACGGGGTGGGGCCTACGAGCAGTACTTC

J: TRBJ1-5
V: TRBV20-1
size: NA
D: NA
CDR3: CSARDSGNQPQHF
DNA: TGCAGTGCTAGAGATTCCGGGAATCAGCCCCAGCATTTT

J: TRBJ1-2
V: TRBV5-6
size: many
D: NA
CDR3: CASSLDQLGYTF
DNA: TGTGCCAGCAGCTTGGACCAGCTTGGCTACACCTTC

J: TRBJ1-5
V: TRBV6-2/TRBV6-3
size: many
D: NA
CDR3: CASRPKGPSYSNQPQHF
DNA: TGTGCCAGCAGACCGAAGGGGCCCTCCTATAGCAATCAGCCCCAGCATTTT

J: TRBJ2-1
V: TRBV28
size: many
D: NA
CDR3: CASSLRPSSYNEQFF
DNA: TGTGCCAGCAGTTTACGTCCCAGCTCCTACAATGAGCAGTTCTTC

J: TRBJ2-3
V: TRBV7-9
size: NA
D: TRBD1
CDR3: CASRWYGTATDTQYF
DNA: TGTGCCAGCAGATGGTACGGGACAGCCACAGATACGCAGTATTTT

J: TRBJ2-2
V: TRBV19
size: many
D: NA
CDR3: CASSNQGGAGELFF
DNA: TGTGCCAGTAGTAACCAAGGAGGCGCCGGGGAGCTGTTTTTT

J: TRBJ2-7
V: TRBV9
size: NA
D: NA
CDR3: CASSVGFSYEQYF
DNA: TGTGCCAGCAGCGTAGGCTTTTCCTACGAGCAGTACTTC

J: TRBJ1-1
V: TRBV10-3
size: many
D: TRBD1
CDR3: CAIRGGQAYTEAFF
DNA: TGTGCCATCAGGGGCGGACAGGCCTACACTGAAGCTTTCTTT

J: TRBJ1-5
V: TRBV12-3/TRBV12-4
size: many
D: TRBD1
CDR3: CASSLGQSHQPQHF
DNA: TGTGCCAGCAGTCTGGGACAGAGTCATCAGCCCCAGCATTTT

J: TRBJ2-5
V: TRBV5-1
size: many
D: TRBD2
CDR3: CASSQGLADPTQETQYF
DNA: TGCGCCAGCAGCCAGGGACTAGCGGACCCTACCCAAGAGACCCAGTACTTC

J: TRBJ2-1
V: TRBV7-9
size: NA
D: NA
CDR3: CASSFLERSYNEQFF
DNA: TGTGCCAGCAGCTTTCTGGAGAGGTCCTACAATGAGCAGTTCTTC

J: TRBJ2-1
V: TRBV5-1
size: many
D: NA
CDR3: CASRIRGLYNEQFF
DNA: TGCGCCAGCAGGATAAGGGGATTGTACAATGAGCAGTTCTTC

J: TRBJ2-1
V: TRBV11-2
size: few
D: NA
CDR3: CASSLIRDSYNEQFF
DNA: TGTGCCAGCAGCTTAATTCGGGACTCCTACAATGAGCAGTTCTTC

J: TRBJ2-3
V: TRBV5-6
size: few
D: NA
CDR3: CATRRGRGSTDTQYF
DNA: TGTGCCACTCGTCGGGGGCGGGGGAGCACAGATACGCAGTATTTT

J: TRBJ2-7
V: TRBV4-1
size: few
D: TRBD1
CDR3: CASSHILRDSHEQYF
DNA: TGCGCCAGCAGCCACATACTCCGGGACAGCCACGAGCAGTACTTC

J: TRBJ1-2
V: TRBV6-1
size: many
D: NA
CDR3: CASSELGVAGQFYGYTF
DNA: TGTGCCAGCAGTGAATTGGGTGTTGCTGGGCAATTTTATGGCTACACCTTC

J: TRBJ1-6
V: TRBV27
size: many
D: TRBD1
CDR3: CASSFRDRDYPLHF
DNA: TGTGCCAGCAGTTTCCGGGACAGGGATTATCCCCTCCACTTT

J: TRBJ1-1
V: TRBV6-4
size: many
D: NA
CDR3: CASKRHGNTEAFF
DNA: TGTGCCAGCAAGCGCCACGGGAACACTGAAGCTTTCTTT

J: TRBJ2-7
V: TRBV6-2/TRBV6-3
size: many
D: NA
CDR3: CASKAGGDYEQYF
DNA: TGTGCCAGCAAAGCCGGGGGCGACTACGAGCAGTACTTC

J: TRBJ2-7
V: TRBV27
size: many
D: TRBD1
CDR3: CASSPTGGIYEQYF
DNA: TGTGCCAGCAGCCCAACAGGGGGAATCTACGAGCAGTACTTC

J: TRBJ2-3
V: TRBV5-1
size: NA
D: NA
CDR3: CASSNHPNRRSTDTQYF
DNA: TGCGCCAGCAGCAACCACCCGAACAGGAGAAGCACAGATACGCAGTATTTT

J: TRBJ2-1
V: TRBV27
size: NA
D: NA
CDR3: CASSFSSDGNEQFF
DNA: TGTGCCAGCAGTTTCTCTAGCGATGGCAATGAGCAGTTCTTC

J: TRBJ1-2
V: TRBV10-3
size: many
D: TRBD1
CDR3: CAIRTTGAAGPAESFYGYTF
DNA: TGTGCCATCAGGACGACAGGGGCTGCGGGGCCCGCCGAATCCTTCTATGGCTACACCTTC

J: TRBJ2-2
V: TRBV28
size: many
D: TRBD2
CDR3: CASSLPVTSGLTGELFF
DNA: TGTGCCAGCAGTTTACCGGTAACTAGCGGGCTCACCGGGGAGCTGTTTTTT

J: TRBJ2-1
V: TRBV6-1
size: NA
D: TRBD1
CDR3: CASRRQGKKNNEQFF
DNA: TGTGCCAGCAGACGACAGGGGAAAAAAAACAATGAGCAGTTCTTC

J: TRBJ1-1
V: TRBV5-1
size: many
D: NA
CDR3: CASSPTGTRTTNTEAFF
DNA: TGCGCCAGCAGCCCAACCGGGACAAGAACCACGAACACTGAAGCTTTCTTT

J: TRBJ1-1
V: TRBV7-9
size: many
D: NA
CDR3: CASKGGPYEAFF
DNA: TGTGCCAGCAAGGGGGGGCCCTATGAAGCTTTCTTT

J: TRBJ2-2
V: TRBV7-9
size: many
D: NA
CDR3: CASSPQRGRASGELFF
DNA: TGTGCCAGCAGCCCTCAGAGGGGACGAGCCTCCGGGGAGCTGTTTTTT

J: TRBJ2-3
V: TRBV7-8
size: few
D: TRBD2
CDR3: CASSRWGGGEDTQYF
DNA: TGTGCCAGCAGCCGCTGGGGGGGGGGTGAAGATACGCAGTATTTT

J: TRBJ1-2
V: TRBV2
size: many
D: NA
CDR3: CASIPPSERGYTF
DNA: TGTGCCAGCATCCCGCCATCCGAGCGAGGCTACACCTTC

J: TRBJ1-2
V: TRBV20-1
size: NA
D: NA
CDR3: CSAWSDYGYTF
DNA: TGCAGTGCTTGGTCAGACTATGGCTACACCTTC

J: TRBJ2-1
V: TRBV20-1
size: NA
D: NA
CDR3: CSARDPRTVGNEQFF
DNA: TGCAGTGCTAGAGATCCTCGGACAGTTGGCAATGAGCAGTTCTTC

J: TRBJ2-3
V: TRBV12-3/TRBV12-4
size: many
D: NA
CDR3: CASRPTDRPTDTQYF
DNA: TGTGCCAGCAGACCAACGGACAGACCCACAGATACGCAGTATTTT

J: TRBJ2-2
V: TRBV12-3/TRBV12-4
size: NA
D: TRBD2
CDR3: CASSRRGGGDTGELFF
DNA: TGTGCCAGCAGTCGCCGGGGGGGTGGTGACACCGGGGAGCTGTTTTTT

J: TRBJ1-5
V: TRBV20-1
size: many
D: NA
CDR3: CSAKGPTSNQPQHF
DNA: TGCAGTGCCAAGGGCCCCACGAGCAATCAGCCCCAGCATTTT

J: TRBJ1-1
V: TRBV6-1
size: many
D: TRBD1
CDR3: CASSPGTGGAFF
DNA: TGTGCCAGCAGTCCCGGGACAGGGGGGGCTTTCTTT

J: TRBJ1-2
V: TRBV28
size: many
D: NA
CDR3: CASIPNDEGFYGYTF
DNA: TGTGCCAGCATTCCCAACGACGAAGGGTTCTATGGCTACACCTTC

J: TRBJ2-3
V: TRBV15
size: NA
D: TRBD2
CDR3: CATRTGGPVDTQYF
DNA: TGTGCCACACGTACGGGGGGGCCGGTAGATACGCAGTATTTT

J: TRBJ1-6
V: TRBV2
size: many
D: TRBD1
CDR3: CASGTAYNSPLHF
DNA: TGTGCCAGCGGGACAGCCTATAATTCACCCCTCCACTTT

J: TRBJ1-6
V: TRBV12-3/TRBV12-4
size: many
D: TRBD1
CDR3: CASTRTGESPLHF
DNA: TGTGCCAGCACAAGGACAGGGGAATCACCCCTCCACTTT

J: TRBJ1-1
V: TRBV7-9
size: few
D: NA
CDR3: CASSFDLGNTEAFF
DNA: TGTGCCAGCAGCTTTGATTTGGGGAACACTGAAGCTTTCTTT